This TCR beta chain was sequenced during a study of shared clonotypes between healthy human individuals. CD45RO-negative, CCR7-positively selected cells formed the naive CD8 fraction, excluding terminally differentiated effector memory CD45RA+ cells. Donors comprised healthy HIV-negative adults lacking recent acute infections or vaccinations. Germline values: CDR1 LGHNA, CDR2 YSLEER. V dropped 4 bases and J dropped 3; count of bases not matched to a gene: 7. This CDR3 region has 15 residues. General study results and limits: Rarefaction revealed incomplete sorted-subset sequencing despite large depth. Larger estimated richness was generally seen in naive subsets than in memory subsets.

Notes on this clone: Its specificity is unknown.

Method: immunoSEQ multiplex PCR; TCRdb's copy keeps in-frame clones and lacks some. The data contain about 2.1 million clones, 90% to 95% of them singletons. The specimen was naive CD8+ T cells from PBMCs. The gene calls are TRBV4-3 and TRBJ1-1; 8 positions match TRBD1. This TCR was recovered from a man aged 18 to 35 in good health. Some clones in this sample may be carry-over from other donors' samples. The CDR3 here is CASSPRTGQDTEAFF. The CDR3 DNA sequence: TGCGCCAGCAGCCCCCGGACAGGGCAGGACACTGAAGCTTTCTTT.